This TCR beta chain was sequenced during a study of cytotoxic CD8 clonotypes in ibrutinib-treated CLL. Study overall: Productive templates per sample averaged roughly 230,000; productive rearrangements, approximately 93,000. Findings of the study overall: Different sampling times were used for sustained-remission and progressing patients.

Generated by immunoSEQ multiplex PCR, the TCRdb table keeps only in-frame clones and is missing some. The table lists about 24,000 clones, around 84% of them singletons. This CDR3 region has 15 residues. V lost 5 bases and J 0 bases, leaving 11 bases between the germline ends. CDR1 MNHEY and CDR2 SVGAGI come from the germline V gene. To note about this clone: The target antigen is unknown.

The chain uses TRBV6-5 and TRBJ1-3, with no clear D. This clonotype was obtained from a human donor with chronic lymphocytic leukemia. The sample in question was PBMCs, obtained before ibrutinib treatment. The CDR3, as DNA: TGTGCCAGCAGTCCCGGGCTTCCCTCTGGAAACACCATATATTTT. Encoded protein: CASSPGLPSGNTIYF.